This is a list of T cell receptor beta chains from one sample in a study of T cell repertoires in cytomegalovirus infection. MiXCR was run by TCRdb on the reads, yielding one entry per CDR3 protein. The sample lists 100,000 to 150,000 distinct CDR3 sequences; roughly 9% were seen once. Sequencing was done on a sample of PBMCs. Receptor source: a human donor in good health (CMV status not recorded). Some clones in this sample may be carry-over from other donors' samples. CDR3s leave out the opening cysteine and the closing phenylalanine or tryptophan. Each record gives: CDR3 protein, V gene, J gene.

CDR3aa: ASSMGLPDTQY; v_gene: TRBV19; j_gene: TRBJ2-3
CDR3aa: ASSQDEPDGYT; v_gene: TRBV3-1; j_gene: TRBJ1-2
CDR3aa: ASSPPGTSGRGEQF; v_gene: TRBV28; j_gene: TRBJ2-1
CDR3aa: SASRSGTNSYEQY; v_gene: TRBV20-1; j_gene: TRBJ2-7
CDR3aa: SVDGTGLYGYT; v_gene: TRBV29-1; j_gene: TRBJ1-2
CDR3aa: ASSESGPSEAF; v_gene: TRBV2; j_gene: TRBJ1-1
CDR3aa: ASSFGQRNQPQH; v_gene: TRBV28; j_gene: TRBJ1-5
CDR3aa: ASSWINQPQH; v_gene: TRBV7-8; j_gene: TRBJ1-5
CDR3aa: ASSPISGPQH; v_gene: TRBV28; j_gene: TRBJ1-5
CDR3aa: ASSEYGTVRTEAF; v_gene: TRBV2; j_gene: TRBJ1-1
CDR3aa: ATSRDRGVRENTEAF; v_gene: TRBV15; j_gene: TRBJ1-1
CDR3aa: ASSSRSEQF; v_gene: TRBV6-5; j_gene: TRBJ2-1
CDR3aa: ASSLPTGGGRNEQF; v_gene: TRBV27; j_gene: TRBJ2-1
CDR3aa: ASSVGPNYGYT; v_gene: TRBV2; j_gene: TRBJ1-2
CDR3aa: ASTQSGTGGEQF; v_gene: TRBV6-1; j_gene: TRBJ2-1
CDR3aa: ASSPRDRIYNEQL; v_gene: TRBV6-5; j_gene: TRBJ2-1
CDR3aa: ATSRGWFPLGQAPDTQY; v_gene: TRBV15; j_gene: TRBJ2-3
CDR3aa: SVEVRYGYT; v_gene: TRBV29-1; j_gene: TRBJ1-2
CDR3aa: ASSPESTATYNEQF; v_gene: TRBV5-4; j_gene: TRBJ2-1
CDR3aa: SVRSLRGYT; v_gene: TRBV20-1; j_gene: TRBJ1-2
CDR3aa: NLRNGNSPLH; v_gene: TRBV20-1; j_gene: TRBJ1-6
CDR3aa: ASSTPPAGALNEQF; v_gene: TRBV5-6; j_gene: TRBJ2-1
CDR3aa: ASSQDGTGSSPLH; v_gene: TRBV3-1; j_gene: TRBJ1-6
CDR3aa: SVGGRDLGGETQY; v_gene: TRBV29-1; j_gene: TRBJ2-5
CDR3aa: ATSPEQQGLLGEQY; v_gene: TRBV15; j_gene: TRBJ2-7
CDR3aa: ASRRGANTGELF; v_gene: TRBV6-2/TRBV6-3; j_gene: TRBJ2-2
CDR3aa: ASVDRGPSDTQY; v_gene: TRBV2; j_gene: TRBJ2-3
CDR3aa: ASSHGAGRSYNEQF; v_gene: TRBV7-2; j_gene: TRBJ2-1
CDR3aa: ASSYGQAASKNIQY; v_gene: TRBV6-5; j_gene: TRBJ2-4
CDR3aa: SAREGGQPQH; v_gene: TRBV20-1; j_gene: TRBJ1-5
CDR3aa: SARQGAEQY; v_gene: TRBV20-1; j_gene: TRBJ2-7
CDR3aa: ASSYRRGLGTEAF; v_gene: TRBV6-5; j_gene: TRBJ1-1
CDR3aa: ASSSGVPLSYNEQF; v_gene: TRBV27; j_gene: TRBJ2-1
CDR3aa: ASSLLAGGATEAF; v_gene: TRBV28; j_gene: TRBJ1-1
CDR3aa: ASSRTGVYEQY; v_gene: TRBV6-6; j_gene: TRBJ2-7
CDR3aa: ASSPLGVTGETQY; v_gene: TRBV19; j_gene: TRBJ2-5
CDR3aa: ASSSTGGANYGYT; v_gene: TRBV28; j_gene: TRBJ1-2
CDR3aa: ASSLQRGQTQY; v_gene: TRBV28; j_gene: TRBJ2-5
CDR3aa: ASSLTGTRAETQY; v_gene: TRBV7-3; j_gene: TRBJ2-5
CDR3aa: ASSDWTAQETQY; v_gene: TRBV25-1; j_gene: TRBJ2-5
CDR3aa: SVGPWGTEAF; v_gene: TRBV29-1; j_gene: TRBJ1-1
CDR3aa: ASSKGPTRTEAF; v_gene: TRBV5-6; j_gene: TRBJ1-1
CDR3aa: ASSATGVDSPLH; v_gene: TRBV9; j_gene: TRBJ1-6
CDR3aa: AINPGGGTTEAF; v_gene: TRBV10-3; j_gene: TRBJ1-1
CDR3aa: ASSFSRTEAF; v_gene: TRBV28; j_gene: TRBJ1-1
CDR3aa: ASSRDSWYNEQF; v_gene: TRBV19; j_gene: TRBJ2-1
CDR3aa: ASSKDRSQETQY; v_gene: TRBV5-1; j_gene: TRBJ2-5
CDR3aa: ASSQVDNYGYT; v_gene: TRBV4-1; j_gene: TRBJ1-2
CDR3aa: ASSKARQGENIQY; v_gene: TRBV6-5; j_gene: TRBJ2-4
CDR3aa: ASSFYSGAFNEQF; v_gene: TRBV7-3; j_gene: TRBJ2-1
CDR3aa: ATPGDRLSGNTIY; v_gene: TRBV5-1; j_gene: TRBJ1-3
CDR3aa: ASSGQPGFEQF; v_gene: TRBV7-2; j_gene: TRBJ2-1
CDR3aa: ASSFDYNEQF; v_gene: TRBV5-5; j_gene: TRBJ2-1